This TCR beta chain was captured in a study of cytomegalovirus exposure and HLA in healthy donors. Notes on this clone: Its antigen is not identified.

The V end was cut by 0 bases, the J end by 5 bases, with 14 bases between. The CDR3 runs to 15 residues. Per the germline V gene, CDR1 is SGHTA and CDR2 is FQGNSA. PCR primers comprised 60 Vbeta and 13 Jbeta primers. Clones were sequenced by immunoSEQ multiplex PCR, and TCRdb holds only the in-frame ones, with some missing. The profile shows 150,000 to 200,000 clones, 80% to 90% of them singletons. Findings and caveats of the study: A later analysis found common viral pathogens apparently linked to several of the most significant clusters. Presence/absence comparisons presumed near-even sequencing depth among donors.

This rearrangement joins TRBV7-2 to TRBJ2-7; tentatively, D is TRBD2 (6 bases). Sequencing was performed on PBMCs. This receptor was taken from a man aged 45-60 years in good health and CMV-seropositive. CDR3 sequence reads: CASSLAGGSQHEQYF. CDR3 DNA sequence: TGTGCCAGCAGCTTAGCGGGAGGATCCCAGCACGAGCAGTACTTC.